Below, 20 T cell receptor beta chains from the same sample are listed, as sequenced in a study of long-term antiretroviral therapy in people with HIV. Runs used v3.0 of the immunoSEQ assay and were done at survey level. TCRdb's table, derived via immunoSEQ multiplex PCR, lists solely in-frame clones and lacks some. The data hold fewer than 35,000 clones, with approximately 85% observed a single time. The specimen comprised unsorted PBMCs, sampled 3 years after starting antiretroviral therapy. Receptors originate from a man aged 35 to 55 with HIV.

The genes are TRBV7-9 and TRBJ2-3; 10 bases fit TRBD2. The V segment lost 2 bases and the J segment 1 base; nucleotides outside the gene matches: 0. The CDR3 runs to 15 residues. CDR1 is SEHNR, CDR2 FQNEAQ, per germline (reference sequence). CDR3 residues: CASSLLAGGTDTQYF. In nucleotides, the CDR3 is TGTGCCAGCAGCTTACTAGCGGGGGGCACAGATACGCAGTATTTT.

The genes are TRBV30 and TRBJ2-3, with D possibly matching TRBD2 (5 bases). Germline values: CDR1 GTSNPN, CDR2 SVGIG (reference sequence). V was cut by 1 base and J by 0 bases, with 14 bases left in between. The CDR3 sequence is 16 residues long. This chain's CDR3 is CAWSAMGDHSTDTQYF. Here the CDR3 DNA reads TGTGCCTGGAGTGCGATGGGAGACCATAGCACAGATACGCAGTATTTT.

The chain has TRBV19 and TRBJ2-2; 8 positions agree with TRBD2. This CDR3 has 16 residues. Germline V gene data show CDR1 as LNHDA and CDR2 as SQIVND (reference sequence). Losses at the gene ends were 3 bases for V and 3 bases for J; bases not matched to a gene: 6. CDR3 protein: CASSINPAGDTGELFF. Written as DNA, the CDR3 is TGTGCCAGTAGTATTAACCCAGCGGGAGACACCGGGGAGCTGTTTTTT.

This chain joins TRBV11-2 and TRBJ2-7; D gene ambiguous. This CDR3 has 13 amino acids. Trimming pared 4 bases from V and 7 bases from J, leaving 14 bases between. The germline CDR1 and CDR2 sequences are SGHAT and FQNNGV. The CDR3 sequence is CASSSLTMGEQYF. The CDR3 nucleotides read TGTGCCAGCAGCTCCTTGACCATGGGGGAGCAGTACTTC.

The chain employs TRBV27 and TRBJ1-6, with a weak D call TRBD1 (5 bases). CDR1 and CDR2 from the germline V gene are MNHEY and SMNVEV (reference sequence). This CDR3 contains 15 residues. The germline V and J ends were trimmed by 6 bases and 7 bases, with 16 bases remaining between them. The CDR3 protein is CASSSTGTANSPLHF. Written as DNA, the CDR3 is TGTGCCAGCAGCAGCACCGGGACCGCGAATTCACCCCTCCACTTT.

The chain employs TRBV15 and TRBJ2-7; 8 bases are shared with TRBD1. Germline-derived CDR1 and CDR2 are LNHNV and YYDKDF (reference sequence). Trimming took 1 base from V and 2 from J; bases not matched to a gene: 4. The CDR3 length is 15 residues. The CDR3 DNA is TGTGCCACCAGCAGAGGGACAGGGAGACCCTACGAGCAGTACTTC. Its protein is CATSRGTGRPYEQYF.

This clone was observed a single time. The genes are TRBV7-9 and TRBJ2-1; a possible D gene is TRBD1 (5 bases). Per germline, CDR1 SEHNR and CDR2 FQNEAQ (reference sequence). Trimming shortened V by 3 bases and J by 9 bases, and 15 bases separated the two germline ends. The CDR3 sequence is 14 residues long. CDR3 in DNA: TGTGCCAGCAGCTTTTCCATGGTGGGGCGTGAGCAGTTCTTC. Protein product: CASSFSMVGREQFF.

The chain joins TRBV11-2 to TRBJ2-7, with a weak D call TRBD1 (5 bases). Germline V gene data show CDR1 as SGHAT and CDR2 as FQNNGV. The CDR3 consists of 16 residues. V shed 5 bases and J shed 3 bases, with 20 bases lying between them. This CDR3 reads CASSNPPTEFDYEQYF. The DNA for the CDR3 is TGTGCCAGCAGCAACCCTCCGACAGAGTTTGACTACGAGCAGTACTTC.

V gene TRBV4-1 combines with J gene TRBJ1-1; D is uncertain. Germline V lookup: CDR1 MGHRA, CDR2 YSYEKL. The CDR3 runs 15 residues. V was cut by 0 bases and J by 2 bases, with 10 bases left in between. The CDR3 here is CASSQDAAGNTEAFF. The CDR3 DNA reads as TGCGCCAGCAGCCAAGATGCCGCAGGAAACACTGAAGCTTTCTTT.

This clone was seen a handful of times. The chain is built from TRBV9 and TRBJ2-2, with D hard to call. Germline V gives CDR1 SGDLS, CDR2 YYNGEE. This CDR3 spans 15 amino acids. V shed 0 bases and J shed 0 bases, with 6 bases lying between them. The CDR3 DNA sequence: TGTGCCAGCAGCGTAGCACAGACGAACACCGGGGAGCTGTTTTTT. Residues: CASSVAQTNTGELFF.

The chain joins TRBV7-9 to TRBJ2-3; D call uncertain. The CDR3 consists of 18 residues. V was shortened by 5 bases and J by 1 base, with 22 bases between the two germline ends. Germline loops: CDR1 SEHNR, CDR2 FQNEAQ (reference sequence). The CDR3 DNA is TGTGCCAGCAGCCCAGGTCCCGTTGGCGGTTGGGGCACAGATACGCAGTATTTT. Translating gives CASSPGPVGGWGTDTQYF.

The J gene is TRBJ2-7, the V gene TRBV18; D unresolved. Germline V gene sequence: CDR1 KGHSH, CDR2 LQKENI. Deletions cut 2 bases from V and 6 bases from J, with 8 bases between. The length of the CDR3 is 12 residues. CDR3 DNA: TGTGCCAGCTCACCAGCGACACGCGAGCAGTACTTC. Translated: CASSPATREQYF.

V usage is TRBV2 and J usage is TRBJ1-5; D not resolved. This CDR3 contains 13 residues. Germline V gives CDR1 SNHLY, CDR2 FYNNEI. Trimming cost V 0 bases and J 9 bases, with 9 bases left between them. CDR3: CASSEAQGPPQHF. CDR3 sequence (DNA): TGTGCCAGCAGTGAAGCGCAAGGTCCGCCCCAGCATTTT.

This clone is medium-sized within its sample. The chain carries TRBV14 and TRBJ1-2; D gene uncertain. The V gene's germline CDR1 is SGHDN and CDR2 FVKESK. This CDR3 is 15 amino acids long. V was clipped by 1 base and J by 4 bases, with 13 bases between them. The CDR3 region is CASSQVEGFLYGYTF. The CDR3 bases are TGTGCCAGCAGCCAAGTAGAAGGATTCCTCTATGGCTACACCTTC.

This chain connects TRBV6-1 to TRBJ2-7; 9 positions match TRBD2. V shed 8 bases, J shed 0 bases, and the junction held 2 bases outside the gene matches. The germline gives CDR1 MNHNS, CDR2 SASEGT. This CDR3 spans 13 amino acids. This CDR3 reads CASGTSSSYEQYF. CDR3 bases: TGTGCCAGCGGGACTAGCTCCTCCTACGAGCAGTACTTC.

This CDR3 reads CASSLTDRGPIWSPLHF. The DNA for the CDR3 is TGTGCCAGCAGTTTAACGGACAGGGGACCGATCTGGTCACCCCTCCACTTT. V and J are TRBV27 and TRBJ1-6; 9 nucleotides align to TRBD1. The ends lost 2 bases at V and 10 bases at J; junction bases unmatched: 12. CDR3 length equals 17 residues. Germline V gives CDR1 MNHEY, CDR2 SMNVEV (reference sequence).

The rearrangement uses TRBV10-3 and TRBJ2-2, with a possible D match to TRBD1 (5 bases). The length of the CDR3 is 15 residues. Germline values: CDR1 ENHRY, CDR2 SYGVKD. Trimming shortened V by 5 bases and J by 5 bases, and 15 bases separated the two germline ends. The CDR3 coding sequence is TGTGCCATCAGTAAGACGACAGACGGGACCGGGGAGCTGTTTTTT. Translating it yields CAISKTTDGTGELFF.

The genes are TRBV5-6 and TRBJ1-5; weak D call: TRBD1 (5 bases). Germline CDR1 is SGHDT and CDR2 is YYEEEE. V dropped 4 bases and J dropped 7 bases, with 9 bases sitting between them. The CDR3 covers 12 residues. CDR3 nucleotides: TGTGCCAGCAGCCGGGGGGGACAGCCCCAGCATTTT. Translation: CASSRGGQPQHF.

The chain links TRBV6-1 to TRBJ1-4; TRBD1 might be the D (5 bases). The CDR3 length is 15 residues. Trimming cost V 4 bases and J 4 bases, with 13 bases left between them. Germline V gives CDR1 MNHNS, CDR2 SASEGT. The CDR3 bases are TGTGCCAGCAGTGGGACGGGACGGATTAATGAAAAACTGTTTTTT. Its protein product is CASSGTGRINEKLFF.

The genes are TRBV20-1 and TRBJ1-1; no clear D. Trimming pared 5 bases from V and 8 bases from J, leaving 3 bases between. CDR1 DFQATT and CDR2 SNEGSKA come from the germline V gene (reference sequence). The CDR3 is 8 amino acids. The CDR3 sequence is CSAGEAFF. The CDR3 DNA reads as TGCAGTGCTGGGGAAGCTTTCTTT.